These T cell receptor beta chains were read from a single sample in a study of blood T cells in healthy people across ages. A single record per CDR3 protein comes from TCRdb applying MiXCR to the 5' RACE reads. The sample lists around 1,500,000 distinct CDR3 sequences, 28% seen once, with approximately 7.7% in the top ten. Sequenced: blood. The receptors stem from a woman between 25 and 40 years old in good health. Both conserved end residues are trimmed from each CDR3.

J gene,V gene,CDR3 protein
TRBJ2-7,TRBV20-1,SATDVREYEQY
TRBJ1-2,TRBV20-1,GATWTGGVSGYT
TRBJ1-2,TRBV6-5,ASSYSIAGTSGGYT
TRBJ2-1,TRBV5-1,ASSPESPGYNEQF
TRBJ2-5,TRBV2,ASSGAPYQETQY
TRBJ2-1,TRBV9,ASSASGGFDNEQF
TRBJ2-7,TRBV5-6,ASSIRQGSTYEQY
TRBJ2-4,TRBV3-1,ASSQVTSPLQY
TRBJ2-4,TRBV5-1,ASSSEGRSIQY
TRBJ2-2,TRBV10-3,AISGAGELF
TRBJ1-5,TRBV29-1,SVQTGGNQPQH
TRBJ2-7,TRBV13,VSSLEGSYEQY
TRBJ2-1,TRBV29-1,SVEGETSGASNEQF
TRBJ1-6,TRBV2,ATTRGDSNSPLH
TRBJ2-1,TRBV20-1,SARLAGMDEQF
TRBJ2-1,TRBV12-3/TRBV12-4,ASRPSGSVNEQF
TRBJ2-3,TRBV20-1,SAKMGQDPWDTQY
TRBJ2-3,TRBV9,ASSEPGTDTQY
TRBJ1-5,TRBV20-1,SAPGTGGSGNQPQH
TRBJ2-5,TRBV21-1,ASSKGGAGWKTQY
TRBJ2-3,TRBV7-2,ASSPLGLADTDTQY
TRBJ1-6,TRBV2,ASTQGRAGSPLH
TRBJ2-7,TRBV27,ASSETSTAPYEQY
TRBJ2-7,TRBV12-3/TRBV12-4,ASSFRPGTGLEQY
TRBJ2-5,TRBV19,ASSRTSGVIQETQY
TRBJ2-1,TRBV12-3/TRBV12-4,ASSHPTGQGAAAFSYNEQF
TRBJ2-3,TRBV21-1,ASTPAVKDTQY
TRBJ2-7,TRBV21-1,ASSKADRAGCYEQY
TRBJ2-3,TRBV2,ASKVESDTDTQY
TRBJ1-4,TRBV30,AWSDRNNEKLF
TRBJ2-1,TRBV9,ASSGGAGGLQTYNEQF
TRBJ2-3,TRBV3-1,ASSQPAGGDTQY
TRBJ2-1,TRBV7-9,ASSPKEIAGTYNEQF
NA,TRBV5-5,ASSLDPQEGAEQY
TRBJ2-5,TRBV6-5,ASSSRDREGLAQY
TRBJ2-7,TRBV2,ASSEGRLEQY
TRBJ1-1,TRBV12-3/TRBV12-4,ASSLPGRVEAF
TRBJ1-5,TRBV5-5,ASSLYVDSNQPQH
TRBJ2-1,TRBV18,ASLQGVIRNEQF
TRBJ2-3,TRBV28,ASSRLAGRSSTDTQY
TRBJ1-6,TRBV11-2,ASGRDRSEWTLH
TRBJ2-1,TRBV20-1,SELVKNNEQF
TRBJ1-5,TRBV10-3,AISESEAGQPQH
TRBJ2-7,TRBV5-1,ASSLNDGYEQY
TRBJ2-7,TRBV25-1,ASSSGGSGGYYEQY
TRBJ2-3,TRBV6-5,ASSWDRVRTDTQY
TRBJ2-1,TRBV6-5,AGSYGVEAGGERNEQF
TRBJ1-5,TRBV2,ASSADRAPQH
TRBJ2-1,TRBV7-2,ASSLGLAGLNEQF
TRBJ1-2,TRBV12-5,ASGPGTGRRGYT
TRBJ2-7,TRBV4-1,ASSQGLGETYEQY
TRBJ2-7,TRBV29-1,SVALDSRRSYEQY
TRBJ1-5,TRBV6-5,ASSFGWRNQPQH
TRBJ1-2,TRBV28,ASNLLTGGNGYT
TRBJ1-2,TRBV15,ATSRDLTSGYT
TRBJ2-3,TRBV5-5,ASSLNPGDPDTQY
TRBJ1-2,TRBV6-5,ASSEQGPRGYT
TRBJ2-4,TRBV7-9,ASSPLAVENFQNIQY
TRBJ2-1,TRBV7-9,ASSSLTLDNEQF
TRBJ2-3,TRBV12-3/TRBV12-4,ASSPRTLADTQY